Presented here are 28 T cell receptor beta chains from one specimen sequenced in a study of T cell repertoires in cytomegalovirus infection. From the reads, TCRdb called clonotypes with MiXCR, one entry per CDR3 protein. The sample carries around 81,000 distinct CDR3 sequences, 35% to 45% recorded once. No antigen has been assigned to these receptors. Sequenced here: CD8+ T cells from cultured PBMCs, sampled from culture after CMV antigen stimulation. The receptors derive from a human donor in good health (CMV status not recorded). Some clones in this sample may be carry-over from other donors' samples.

The rearrangement links TRBV5-8 to TRBJ2-1; TRBD1 agrees at 7 bases. This CDR3 comprises 15 residues. Per the germline V gene, CDR1 is SGHTS and CDR2 is YDEGEE. V gave up 4 bases and J gave up 7 bases; unmatched junction bases: 11. The CDR3 spells CASSPNRGRGNEQFF. In nucleotides, the CDR3 is TGTGCCAGCAGCCCTAACAGGGGACGGGGAAATGAGCAGTTCTTC.

The V and J genes are TRBV20-1 and TRBJ2-2; D unresolved. The germline V and J ends were trimmed by 3 bases and 0 bases, with 8 bases remaining between them. The CDR3 has 14 residues. Germline V gene sequence: CDR1 DFQATT, CDR2 SNEGSKA (reference sequence). The CDR3 here is CSARPGSNTGELFF. CDR3 nucleotide sequence: TGCAGTGCTAGGCCTGGGTCGAACACCGGGGAGCTGTTTTTT.

In this sample, this clonotype turned up once. The CDR3, as DNA: TGCAGTGCTAGAGATCGACAGGGCGGGCGAGAGACCCAGTACTTC. It is translated as CSARDRQGGRETQYF. The gene calls are TRBV20-1 and TRBJ2-5; TRBD1 aligns across 7 bases. This CDR3 is 15 amino acids long. Germline CDR1 DFQATT, CDR2 SNEGSKA (reference sequence). V was pared by 0 bases and J by 4 bases, with 8 bases of the junction left unmatched.

This clonotype was seen only a few times. The V gene is TRBV27, the J gene TRBJ2-1; possibly TRBD1 for D (5 bases). The CDR3 is made up of 14 amino acids. V was clipped by 5 bases and J by 7 bases, with 15 bases between them. Germline V gene lookup returns CDR1 MNHEY and CDR2 SMNVEV (reference sequence). CDR3 loop: CASSVQPSGNEQFF. CDR3 coding DNA: TGTGCCAGCAGTGTACAACCCTCAGGGAATGAGCAGTTCTTC.

In its sample, this clonotype was seen a few times. V is TRBV6-2 or TRBV6-3 and J is TRBJ2-2; the D gene is possibly TRBD2 (6 bases). CDR1 and CDR2 (germline): MNHEY, SVGEGT. CDR3 length: 15 amino acids. Trimming took 7 bases from V and 0 from J, leaving 12 bases between them. CDR3 sequence (DNA): TGTGCCAGCACCGCACCGGGGGCGAACACCGGGGAGCTGTTTTTT. It specifies CASTAPGANTGELFF.

This clonotype was seen a single time. The chain recombines TRBV28 with TRBJ2-7, with D tentatively TRBD1 (6 bases). With 3 bases removed from V and 1 base from J, the gap between germline ends came to 19 bases. The CDR3 is 17 residues long. Germline V gene lookup returns CDR1 MDHEN and CDR2 SYDVKM. This chain's CDR3 is CASSFQGKFWGSYEQYF. Written as DNA, the CDR3 is TGTGCCAGCAGTTTCCAGGGGAAGTTTTGGGGGTCCTACGAGCAGTACTTC.

The chain has TRBV7-6 and TRBJ1-4; possible D gene TRBD1, 5 bases. The CDR3 length is 20 residues. V shed 1 base and J shed 8 bases, with 29 bases lying between them. From germline, CDR1 is SGHVS and CDR2 FNYEAQ. CDR3 amino acids: CASSLDVVTRLPTEGEKLFF. The CDR3 bases are TGTGCCAGCAGCTTAGATGTGGTGACAAGGCTGCCAACGGAGGGGGAAAAACTGTTTTTT.

V and J are TRBV7-6 and TRBJ1-1, with D unresolved. The CDR3 is 16 amino acids. Germline-derived CDR1 and CDR2 are SGHVS and FNYEAQ. The ends were cut back, 4 bases at V and 7 bases at J, with 22 bases in the middle. CDR3 sequence: CASSSNAGVAWGEAFF. CDR3 nucleotide sequence: TGTGCCAGCAGCTCAAATGCCGGGGTGGCGTGGGGTGAAGCTTTCTTT.

This rearrangement joins TRBV7-9 to TRBJ1-4; weak D call: TRBD1 (6 bases). CDR3 length equals 14 residues. V lost 4 bases and J lost 8, with 14 bases in between. Germline V CDR1 and CDR2: SEHNR, FQNEAQ (reference sequence). The CDR3 region is CASSYEGGGEKLFF. Written as DNA, the CDR3 is TGTGCCAGCAGCTACGAAGGGGGAGGCGAAAAACTGTTTTTT.

The rearrangement uses TRBV9 and TRBJ2-3; TRBD1 matches at 9 bases. With V trimmed by 3 bases and J by 3 bases, 5 bases remained unmatched. The CDR3 is made up of 15 amino acids. Germline CDR1 reads SGDLS; CDR2 reads YYNGEE. CDR3 sequence reads: CASSDSGTGTDTQYF. For the CDR3, the DNA is TGTGCCAGCAGCGACTCCGGGACAGGGACAGATACGCAGTATTTT.

The gene calls are TRBV7-2 and TRBJ2-7; D unresolved. This CDR3 region has 13 residues. V lost 2 bases and J 3 bases, leaving 8 bases between the germline ends. The germline gives CDR1 SGHTA, CDR2 FQGNSA. The CDR3 bases are TGTGCCAGCAGCTTATGGTCAAACTACGAGCAGTACTTC. Amino acid sequence: CASSLWSNYEQYF.

The chain has TRBV6-1 and TRBJ2-1; D is unclear. Germline lookup yields CDR1 MNHNS and CDR2 SASEGT. The CDR3 runs to 13 residues. V gave up 1 base and J gave up 4 bases, with 5 bases separating them. The CDR3 is CASSEGTYNEQFF. DNA for the CDR3: TGTGCCAGCAGTGAAGGAACGTACAATGAGCAGTTCTTC.

This chain connects TRBV4-1 to TRBJ1-1; D is unclear. This CDR3 has 14 amino acids. The V gene lost 0 bases and the J gene lost 3 bases, with 8 bases spanning the gap. In germline, CDR1 is MGHRA, CDR2 YSYEKL. This chain's CDR3 is CASSQESPDTEAFF. CDR3 DNA: TGCGCCAGCAGCCAAGAGTCGCCGGACACTGAAGCTTTCTTT.

This chain uses TRBV7-9 with TRBJ1-6, with 7 positions matching TRBD1. The CDR3 length is 15 residues. Germline CDR1 is SEHNR and CDR2 is FQNEAQ (reference sequence). V shed 2 bases, J shed 7 bases, and the junction held 5 bases outside the gene matches. The DNA for the CDR3 is TGTGCCAGCAGCTTAATAGGGGGCCCAAATTCACCCCTCCACTTT. Translated: CASSLIGGPNSPLHF.

This clonotype was detected a few times. The chain combines TRBV19 with TRBJ1-2; 7 nucleotides line up with TRBD1. CDR1 is LNHDA, CDR2 SQIVND, per germline (reference sequence). The CDR3 contains 13 residues. The V gene end was trimmed by 8 bases and the J gene end by 7 bases; junction bases not matched to a gene: 10. This CDR3 reads CASGDSLWGGYTF. The CDR3 region has the DNA TGTGCCAGTGGGGACAGTTTATGGGGTGGCTACACCTTC.

The genes are TRBV19 and TRBJ2-7, with a possible D match to TRBD1 (5 bases). Trimming left V 5 bases short and J 2 bases short, with 7 bases between. Germline V gene lookup returns CDR1 LNHDA and CDR2 SQIVND (reference sequence). The CDR3 is 12 amino acids. CDR3 DNA sequence: TGTGCCAGTAGTCCAGGGACCTACGAGCAGTACTTC. It translates to CASSPGTYEQYF.

This clonotype was found a few times. This rearrangement joins TRBV12-3 or TRBV12-4 to TRBJ1-1; perhaps TRBD1 as D (5 bases). CDR3 length equals 16 residues. The germline V and J ends were trimmed by 6 bases and 1 base, with 18 bases remaining between them. The CDR3 loop reads CASRRRDLGGNTEAFF. Here the CDR3 DNA reads TGTGCCAGCAGACGCCGGGACCTCGGCGGGAACACTGAAGCTTTCTTT.

The chain has TRBV11-2 and TRBJ1-1; D gene unclear. The CDR3 contains 12 residues. V was clipped by 5 bases and J by 8 bases, with 12 bases between them. Germline V CDR1 and CDR2: SGHAT, FQNNGV. The CDR3 bases are TGTGCCAGCAGCAACGACGGAGGCGAAGCTTTCTTT. It encodes CASSNDGGEAFF.

This sequence joins TRBV6-8 and TRBJ2-1; weak D call: TRBD1 (6 bases). CDR3 length: 13 amino acids. CDR1 MNHGY and CDR2 SAAAGT come from the germline V gene. V was trimmed by 8 bases and J by 6 bases, leaving 14 bases between them. The CDR3 sequence is CASDRPGGNEQFF. Written as DNA, the CDR3 is TGTGCCAGCGACAGGCCAGGCGGCAATGAGCAGTTCTTC.

The rearrangement links TRBV15 to TRBJ1-5, with 8 bases fitting TRBD1. J lost 5 bases, V lost 2 bases, and 5 bases had no gene match. The length of the CDR3 is 15 residues. CDR1 is LNHNV and CDR2 is YYDKDF in the germline V gene (reference sequence). The CDR3 DNA reads TGTGCCACCAGCAGATTCGGACAGGGCGATCAGCCCCAGCATTTT. Its protein is CATSRFGQGDQPQHF.

This clonotype was seen a handful of times. The chain carries TRBV19 and TRBJ2-5, with 7 nucleotides matching TRBD2. CDR1 and CDR2 from the germline V gene are LNHDA and SQIVND (reference sequence). V trimming: 3 bases; J trimming: 3 bases; junction bases outside the gene matches: 7. CDR3 length: 15 amino acids. The CDR3 protein is CASSISREGEETQYF. The CDR3 DNA reads TGTGCCAGTAGTATTAGCAGGGAGGGCGAAGAGACCCAGTACTTC.

The rearrangement uses TRBV7-2 and TRBJ2-4; D possibly corresponds to TRBD1 (5 bases). V was shortened by 1 base and J by 0 bases, with 7 bases between the two germline ends. This CDR3 is 15 amino acids long. Germline-derived CDR1 and CDR2 are SGHTA and FQGNSA. The CDR3 sequence is CASSLDRGAKNIQYF. The CDR3 DNA sequence: TGTGCCAGCAGCTTAGATAGGGGAGCCAAAAACATTCAGTACTTC. Full variable domain (outside the CDR3, taken from reference TRBV7-2 and TRBJ2-4): GAGVSQSPSNKVTEKGKDVELRCDPISGHTALYWYRQSLGQGLEFLIYFQGNSAPDKSGLPSDRFSAERTGGSVSTLTIQRTQQEDSAVYLCASSLDRGAKNIQYFGAGTRLSVL.

The table lists this clonotype with a few counts. J is TRBJ2-7 and V is TRBV11-1; 8 nucleotides align to TRBD1. Germline V gives CDR1 SGHAT, CDR2 FQDESV (reference sequence). This CDR3 region has 14 residues. V lost 5 bases and J lost 4; bases outside the gene matches: 7. CDR3 coding DNA: TGTGCCAGCAGCCAAACGGACAGGGTATACGAGCAGTACTTC. It specifies CASSQTDRVYEQYF.

The chain uses TRBV7-9 and TRBJ1-1; D perhaps matches TRBD1 (5 bases). CDR1 and CDR2 from the germline V gene are SEHNR and FQNEAQ (reference sequence). The CDR3 length is 14 residues. Trimming left V 5 bases short and J 3 bases short, with 13 bases between. CDR3 amino acids: CASSQVRGDTEAFF. The CDR3 DNA reads as TGTGCCAGCAGCCAGGTTAGGGGCGACACTGAAGCTTTCTTT. Supplemented by reference TRBV7-9 and TRBJ1-1, the full variable domain reads DTGVSQNPRHKITKRGQNVTFRCDPISEHNRLYWYRQTLGQGPEFLTYFQNEAQLEKSRLLSDRFSAERPKGSFSTLEIQRTEQGDSAMYLCASSQVRGDTEAFFGQGTRLTVV.

The table lists this clonotype with a few counts. The J gene is TRBJ1-5, the V gene TRBV20-1; 9 bases agree with TRBD1. Germline V gene sequence: CDR1 DFQATT, CDR2 SNEGSKA (reference sequence). Unmatched junction bases numbered 7, after V lost 1 base and J lost 6 bases. There are 15 residues in the CDR3. For the CDR3, the DNA is TGCAGTGCTAGAGGGGGACAGGGAGGTAGTCAGCCCCAGCATTTT. Protein: CSARGGQGGSQPQHF.

The chain is built from TRBV5-5 and TRBJ1-5; 8 nucleotides agree with TRBD1. V lost 0 bases and J lost 2; bases outside the gene matches: 7. CDR3 length: 17 residues. The germline gives CDR1 SGHKS, CDR2 YYEKEE (reference sequence). CDR3 sequence: CASSLVGAGQGNQPQHF. CDR3 bases: TGTGCCAGCAGCTTGGTCGGGGCGGGACAGGGCAATCAGCCCCAGCATTTT. Looking up the rest from reference TRBV5-5 and TRBJ1-5 gives the full variable domain: DAGVTQSPTHLIKTRGQQVTLRCSPISGHKSVSWYQQVLGQGPQFIFQYYEKEERGRGNFPDRFSARQFPNYSSELNVNALLLGDSALYLCASSLVGAGQGNQPQHFGDGTRLSIL.

The V call is TRBV20-1, the J call TRBJ2-3; 11 nucleotides agree with TRBD2. The CDR3 runs to 16 residues. The J segment lost 6 bases and the V segment lost 5 bases, leaving 13 bases of the junction unmatched. Germline values: CDR1 DFQATT, CDR2 SNEGSKA (reference sequence). CDR3 region: CSASATLAGGMDTQYF. Written as DNA, the CDR3 is TGCAGTGCTTCCGCAACCTTAGCGGGGGGGATGGATACGCAGTATTTT.

At least ten counts were recorded for this clonotype. The V and J genes are TRBV7-2 and TRBJ2-4, with 12 bases matching TRBD2. Germline CDR1 is SGHTA and CDR2 is FQGNSA. The length of the CDR3 is 17 residues. The ends lost 5 bases at V and 1 base at J; junction bases unmatched: 6. The CDR3 is CASSPLLAGGAKNIQYF. CDR3 DNA sequence: TGTGCCAGCAGCCCACTACTAGCGGGGGGCGCCAAAAACATTCAGTACTTC.